Sequencing of this T cell receptor (beta chain) was carried out in a study of T cell repertoires in cytomegalovirus infection. Study-wide findings and caveats: Predominance within the ex vivo response was attributable to HLA-C-restricted CMV-specific TCR beta clonotypes.

This clonotype was counted many times. Antigen unknown. The germline gives CDR1 SGHVS, CDR2 FQNEAQ. Germline trimming cut 6 bases from V and 2 bases from J; bases unmatched to any gene: 15. This CDR3 is built from 19 residues. A single record per CDR3 protein comes from TCRdb applying MiXCR to the reads. The sample consists of 150,000 to 180,000 distinct CDR3 sequences, 23% of them appearing once. This clonotype was obtained from a human donor in good health (CMV status not recorded). Some clones in this sample may be carry-over from other donors' samples. V and J are TRBV7-8 and TRBJ2-2, with 10 bases fitting TRBD1. The sample was PBMCs. The CDR3 DNA sequence: TGTGCCAGCAGTTCCCGGGACAGGGGTCGGGTGGTCAACACCGGGGAGCTGTTTTTT. This sequence encodes CASSSRDRGRVVNTGELFF. Using reference TRBV7-8 and TRBJ2-2 for the parts outside the CDR3, the full variable domain is GAGVSQSPRYKVAKRGQDVALRCDPISGHVSLFWYQQALGQGPEFLTYFQNEAQLDKSGLPSDRFFAERPEGSVSTLKIQRTQQEDSAVYLCASSSRDRGRVVNTGELFFGEGSRLTVL.